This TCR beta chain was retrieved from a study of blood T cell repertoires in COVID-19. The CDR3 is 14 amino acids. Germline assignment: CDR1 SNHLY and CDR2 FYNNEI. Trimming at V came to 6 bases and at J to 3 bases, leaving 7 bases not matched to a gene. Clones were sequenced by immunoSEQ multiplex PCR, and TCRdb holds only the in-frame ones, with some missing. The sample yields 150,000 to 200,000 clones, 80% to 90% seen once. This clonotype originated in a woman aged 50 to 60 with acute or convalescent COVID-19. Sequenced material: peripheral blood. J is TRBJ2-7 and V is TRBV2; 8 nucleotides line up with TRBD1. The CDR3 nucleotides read TGTGCCAGCAGGGCGGACAGGGAGCGCTACGAGCAGTACTTC. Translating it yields CASRADRERYEQYF.